This T cell receptor (beta chain) came from a study of PD-1 blockade in classical Hodgkin lymphoma. Study outcomes and limitations: When set against healthy donors, newly diagnosed patients were reported to show lower baseline TCR diversity. Researchers reported that CD4+ TCR diversity, though not CD8+, rose significantly by C4D1.

The time point: cycle 4 day 1 (C4D1), after less than 7 weeks of nivolumab. Relapse after autologous stem cell transplantation occurred in every patient, and brentuximab vedotin exposure varied. Best overall response was complete response, partial response or progressive disease in these relapsed/refractory classical Hodgkin lymphoma patients. Data came from immunoSEQ multiplex PCR; TCRdb stores just in-frame clones and leaves some out. The table records about 28,000 clones, about 80% of them present only once. The germline V gene encodes CDR1 SNHLY and CDR2 FYNNEI. This CDR3 has 13 amino acids. V shed 4 bases, J shed 4 bases, and the junction held 1 base outside the gene matches. As to this clone: Its antigen is unidentified.

The gene calls are TRBV2 and TRBJ2-3; TRBD1 matches at 8 bases. This sample comprised peripheral blood mononuclear cells (PBMCs), obtained before the fourth cycle of nivolumab. This TCR derives from a human donor with classical Hodgkin lymphoma. The CDR3 DNA follows: TGTGCCAGCAGTGCACAGGGGGCAGATACGCAGTATTTT. Translated: CASSAQGADTQYF.